This TCR beta chain was documented in a study of T-cell reconstitution after alpha-beta-depleted transplantation in children. A library of TCRbeta sequences, prepared with unique molecular identifiers, was generated. TCRdb processed the PCR reads anew with MiXCR; each CDR3 protein has one entry. The table lists a few hundred thousand distinct CDR3 sequences, about 12% of them singletons. This clonotype came up many times. This receptor was obtained from a human donor who donated a stem cell graft to a child with combined immunodeficiency. The sequenced sample was PBMCs from the stem cell graft donor, obtained from the stem cell graft.

For the CDR3, the DNA is TGTGCCAGCAGCGTAACAGGAGACTCTGGGGCCAACGTCCTGACTTTC. This sequence encodes CASSVTGDSGANVLTF. The V call is TRBV7-8, the J call TRBJ2-6; D is perhaps TRBD1 (5 bases). V was shortened by 5 bases and J by 0 bases, with 11 bases between the two germline ends. Germline-derived CDR1 and CDR2 are SGHVS and FQNEAQ. The CDR3 is made up of 16 amino acids.